These 3 T cell receptor beta chains were all obtained from the same sample, sequenced in a study of T cells after yellow fever vaccination (dated by TCRdb to about 2019). This specimen's treatment or condition label, per the study, means: live attenuated yellow fever vaccine strain. Library prep was done by 5' RACE. TCRdb lists the instrument as Illumina NovaSeq 6000. TCRdb cleaned the public reads at Q25 with fastp, built clones with MiXCR and kept in-frame beta chains. Every distinct CDR3 protein forms one entry, paired with its most common genes and DNA. A total of about 300,000 distinct CDR3 sequences appear in this sample, 3.5% to 4.5% of them only once. 20% to 30% of the sample goes to the ten largest clones. Sequenced material: PBMCs, taken 5 days after the yellow fever booster vaccination. The receptors were gathered from a man aged 18 to 30 who received the YFV17D yellow fever vaccine.

Many counts were recorded for this clonotype. This chain connects TRBV6-2 or TRBV6-3 to TRBJ2-1; 7 bases are a match to TRBD2. The trim removed 6 bases at V and 6 bases at J, leaving 11 bases unmatched. Looked up from germline, CDR1 is MNHEY and CDR2 is SVGEGT. The CDR3 covers 15 residues. CDR3 amino acids: CASSNGDWGGNEQFF. In nucleotides, the CDR3 is TGTGCCAGCAGCAACGGAGATTGGGGGGGCAATGAGCAGTTCTTC.

V usage is TRBV11-2 and J usage is TRBJ1-1; D is undetermined. The CDR3 covers 13 residues. From germline, CDR1 is SGHAT and CDR2 FQNNGV. Deletions cut 0 bases from V and 6 bases from J, with 8 bases between. The CDR3 DNA reads as TGTGCCAGCAGCTTAGAAAGCCGCGCTGAAGCTTTCTTT. Its translation is CASSLESRAEAFF.

CDR3: CSVEEGTTSSGNTIYF. In nucleotides, the CDR3 is TGCAGCGTTGAAGAAGGGACAACGAGCTCTGGAAACACCATATATTTT. The chain has TRBV29-1 and TRBJ1-3; a possible D gene is TRBD1 (6 bases). Trimming removed 0 bases from V and 0 bases from J, with 12 bases in between. Germline V lookup: CDR1 SQVTM, CDR2 ANQGSEA. The CDR3 is made up of 16 amino acids.